Listed here are 18 T cell receptor beta chains from one sample, sequenced in a study of human CD8 memory T cell subsets. UMI-labeled 5' RACE yielded the TCR beta libraries. No DNA is given; TCRdb re-called the 5' RACE reads and lists each CDR3 protein once. In all, the sample yields about 10,000 distinct CDR3 sequences. Material for sequencing was CD8+ T cells from PBMCs. Source of these receptors: a human donor in good health.

The rearrangement joins TRBV5-1 to TRBJ1-1. Per the germline V gene, CDR1 is SGHRS and CDR2 is YFSETQ. The CDR3 loop spans 15 amino acids. Here the CDR3 reads CASSRGEGGNTEAFF.

V usage is TRBV12-3 or TRBV12-4 and J usage is TRBJ1-1; the TCRdb D gene call, TRBD1, has no DNA to confirm it. The CDR3 totals 14 residues. The CDR3 reads CASSVGTALLEAFF.

The chain links TRBV27 to TRBJ2-1; TCRdb proposes TRBD1, but this gene call is untestable without DNA. The CDR3 loop spans 15 amino acids. The germline CDR1 and CDR2 sequences are MNHEY and SMNVEV (reference sequence). The CDR3: CASSWNGIGPNEQFF.

V and J are TRBV20-1 and TRBJ1-5; absent DNA, TCRdb's TRBD1 call cannot be checked. The CDR3 loop spans 16 amino acids. CDR1 is DFQATT and CDR2 is SNEGSKA in the germline V gene (reference sequence). This CDR3 is CSALDRELGDYQPQHF.

The chain joins TRBV5-1 to TRBJ2-4; lacking DNA, the TRBD1 call made by TCRdb goes unchecked. Looked up from germline, CDR1 is SGHRS and CDR2 is YFSETQ. The CDR3 is made up of 12 amino acids. The CDR3 loop reads CASSPGGNIQYF.

The chain couples TRBV6-5 to TRBJ2-5; the TCRdb call, TRBD1, lacks DNA for checking. The V gene's germline CDR1 is MNHEY and CDR2 SVGAGI. This CDR3 is 15 amino acids long. The CDR3 protein is CASSYLGTDQETQYF.

The chain employs TRBV5-1 and TRBJ2-2. The germline V gene has CDR1 SGHRS and CDR2 YFSETQ. There are 17 residues in the CDR3. CDR3 region: CASSPKTRHLNTGELFF.

The genes are TRBV6-5 and TRBJ2-7; as DNA is missing, the TRBD2 call by TCRdb cannot be tested. The CDR3 is made up of 16 amino acids. The V gene's germline CDR1 is MNHEY and CDR2 SVGAGI. CDR3 amino acids: CASSYSGASGNYEQYF.

The chain joins TRBV9 to TRBJ2-1; TCRdb names TRBD1, which stays unverified in the absence of DNA. CDR3 length: 17 amino acids. In germline, CDR1 is SGDLS, CDR2 YYNGEE. The CDR3 reads CASSPFSRAGQYNEQFF.

The CDR3 sequence is CASSGAGTGRNEQYF. The chain combines TRBV6-2 or TRBV6-3 with TRBJ2-7; TCRdb returns TRBD1, unconfirmable since there is no DNA. CDR1 and CDR2 (germline): MNHEY, SVGEGT. This CDR3 has 15 residues.

The J gene is TRBJ2-1, the V gene TRBV5-1; TCRdb's D call of TRBD1 is untestable without DNA. The length of the CDR3 is 14 residues. Germline CDR1 SGHRS, CDR2 YFSETQ. CDR3 amino acids: CASSQDRGEDEQFF.

This rearrangement joins TRBV15 to TRBJ2-2; the D call from TCRdb, TRBD2, cannot be confirmed without DNA. The CDR3 totals 17 residues. Germline CDR1 reads LNHNV; CDR2 reads YYDKDF (reference sequence). CDR3 sequence: CATSRDTSGGNTGELFF. The full variable domain, with the rest looked up from reference TRBV15 and TRBJ2-2, is DAMVIQNPRYQVTQFGKPVTLSCSQTLNHNVMYWYQQKSSQAPKLLFHYYDKDFNNEADTPDNFQSRRPNTSFCFLDIRSPGLGDTAMYLCATSRDTSGGNTGELFFGEGSRLTVL.

The CDR3 protein is CSARAPTSGLYEQYF. V usage is TRBV20-1 and J usage is TRBJ2-7; as DNA is missing, the TRBD2 call by TCRdb cannot be tested. Germline lookup yields CDR1 DFQATT and CDR2 SNEGSKA (reference sequence). This CDR3 has 15 residues.

The V gene is TRBV4-1, the J gene TRBJ2-7; TCRdb reports TRBD1, a call that lacks DNA to check it against. CDR3 size: 15 residues. CDR1 is MGHRA and CDR2 is YSYEKL in the germline V gene. The CDR3 loop reads CASSQSGQGAYEQYF.

The chain combines TRBV3-1 with TRBJ1-1; checking the TCRdb D call of TRBD1 is not possible without DNA. CDR1 is LGHDT, CDR2 YNNKEL, per germline (reference sequence). CDR3 length equals 15 residues. This CDR3 is CASSQVRGKGTEAFF.

This clonotype registers medium-sized by frequency. The chain is built from TRBV28 and TRBJ1-2. This CDR3 has 11 residues. In germline, CDR1 is MDHEN, CDR2 SYDVKM. Here the CDR3 reads CASLEPPGYTF.

The chain joins TRBV20-1 to TRBJ1-5; TCRdb outputs TRBD1, but without DNA this stays unchecked. The CDR3 is 14 residues long. Looked up from germline, CDR1 is DFQATT and CDR2 is SNEGSKA (reference sequence). The chain's CDR3 is CSASTRGFDQPQHF.

In terms of frequency, this clonotype is medium-sized. The chain has TRBV25-1 and TRBJ2-3; TCRdb calls TRBD1, which cannot be checked without DNA. This CDR3 has 13 residues. Germline V gene data show CDR1 as MGHDK and CDR2 as SYGVNS. This CDR3 reads CASSAGASDTQYF.